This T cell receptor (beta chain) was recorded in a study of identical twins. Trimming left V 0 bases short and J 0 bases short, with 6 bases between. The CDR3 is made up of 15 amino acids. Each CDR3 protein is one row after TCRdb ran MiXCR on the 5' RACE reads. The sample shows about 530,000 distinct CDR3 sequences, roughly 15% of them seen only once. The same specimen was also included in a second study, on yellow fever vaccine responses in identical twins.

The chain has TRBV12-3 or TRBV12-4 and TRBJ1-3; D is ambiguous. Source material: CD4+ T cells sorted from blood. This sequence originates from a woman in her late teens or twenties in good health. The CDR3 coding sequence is TGTGCCAGCAGTTTAGCTCTATTCTCTGGAAACACCATATATTTT. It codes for CASSLALFSGNTIYF.